The 15 T cell receptor beta chains presented below share a single source sample, sequenced in a study of cytomegalovirus exposure and HLA in healthy donors. Only in-frame clones appear in the TCRdb table, and some are missing; sequencing was by immunoSEQ multiplex PCR. This repertoire shows 82,000 or so clones, roughly 94% found once; its top ten account for 0.6% to 0.7%. Sequencing was performed on PBMCs. The receptors here all came from a woman between 18 and 29 years old in good health and CMV-seronegative.

The gene calls are TRBV4-2 and TRBJ2-7; TRBD2 aligns across 8 bases. Trimming cost V 0 bases and J 4 bases; bases outside gene matches: 11. Looked up from germline, CDR1 is LGHNA and CDR2 is YNFKEQ. This CDR3 region has 17 residues. The CDR3 spells CASSQDRGAGEGYEQYF. The CDR3 coding sequence is TGTGCCAGCAGCCAAGATCGGGGAGCGGGAGAGGGGTACGAGCAGTACTTC.

This chain joins TRBV5-1 and TRBJ2-5, with a weak D call TRBD2 (7 bases). The V and J ends lost 2 bases and 5 bases respectively, with 16 bases between them. This CDR3 has 15 amino acids. The germline CDR1 and CDR2 sequences are SGHRS and YFSETQ. The CDR3 spells CASSFEGGGQETQYF. CDR3 DNA sequence: TGCGCCAGCAGCTTCGAGGGAGGGGGGCAGGAGACCCAGTACTTC.

This rearrangement joins TRBV7-9 to TRBJ2-4; the D is unclear. Germline CDR1 SEHNR, CDR2 FQNEAQ (reference sequence). This CDR3 contains 16 residues. The V end was cut by 3 bases, the J end by 0 bases, with 12 bases between. The CDR3, as DNA: TGTGCCAGCAGCTTTATCGACGGAGAAGCCAAAAACATTCAGTACTTC. Translated: CASSFIDGEAKNIQYF.

In this sample, this clone turned up once. This chain joins TRBV29-1 and TRBJ2-2, with D perhaps matching TRBD1 (6 bases). V was cut by 6 bases and J by 0 bases, with 14 bases left in between. CDR3 length equals 15 residues. Germline-derived CDR1 and CDR2 are SQVTM and ANQGSEA. CDR3 region: CSVKQTGANTGELFF. DNA of the CDR3: TGCAGCGTCAAACAGACAGGAGCGAACACCGGGGAGCTGTTTTTT.

The chain uses TRBV27 and TRBJ1-2; TRBD1 might be the D (5 bases). CDR3 size: 12 residues. Germline V CDR1 and CDR2: MNHEY, SMNVEV (reference sequence). V was clipped by 3 bases and J by 10 bases, with 12 bases between them. This CDR3 is CASSFSAGVYTF. In DNA form, the CDR3 reads TGTGCCAGCAGTTTTAGCGCGGGGGTCTACACCTTC.

This rearrangement joins TRBV18 to TRBJ1-5, with TRBD1 matching 12 bases. After removal of 6 bases from V and 5 bases from J, the junction contained 8 bases not matched to a gene. The CDR3 covers 16 residues. Germline assignment: CDR1 KGHSH and CDR2 LQKENI. CDR3 residues: CASSQRDRGRDQPQHF. The CDR3 bases are TGTGCCAGCTCTCAAAGGGACAGGGGGCGAGATCAGCCCCAGCATTTT.

This CDR3 is CAISESTLVGSEQYF. CDR3 bases: TGTGCCATCAGTGAGTCGACACTAGTAGGTTCCGAGCAGTACTTC. V and J are TRBV10-3 and TRBJ2-7, with D tentatively TRBD2 (5 bases). V dropped 0 bases and J dropped 6 bases, with 15 bases sitting between them. CDR3 length equals 15 residues. From germline, CDR1 is ENHRY and CDR2 SYGVKD.

The chain combines TRBV18 with TRBJ2-2, with 9 bases that match TRBD1. The CDR3 is 15 amino acids. The germline CDR1 and CDR2 sequences are KGHSH and LQKENI. V lost 5 bases and J lost 2; bases outside the gene matches: 3. The CDR3, as DNA: TGTGCCAGCTCATTACAGGGGGCCAACACCGGGGAGCTGTTTTTT. Protein sequence: CASSLQGANTGELFF.

The chain has TRBV6-5 and TRBJ1-3; no reliable D call. This CDR3 contains 15 residues. The V end was cut by 6 bases, the J end by 0 bases, with 12 bases between. Germline V lookup: CDR1 MNHEY, CDR2 SVGAGI. Here the CDR3 DNA reads TGTGCCAGCAGCTTATACGGGAGCTCTGGAAACACCATATATTTT. It specifies CASSLYGSSGNTIYF.

This chain links TRBV27 with TRBJ1-6, with TRBD1 matching 8 bases. Germline V gene sequence: CDR1 MNHEY, CDR2 SMNVEV (reference sequence). The CDR3 spans 15 residues. Unmatched junction bases numbered 3, after V lost 4 bases and J lost 4 bases. CDR3 bases: TGTGCCAGCAGTTCGCGACAGGGGTATAATTCACCCCTCCACTTT. Protein product: CASSSRQGYNSPLHF.

The genes are TRBV11-3 and TRBJ2-7; 8 bases are a match to TRBD2. There are 13 residues in the CDR3. J lost 1 base, V lost 5 bases, and 1 base had no gene match. Germline CDR1 is SGHNT and CDR2 is YENEEA. This CDR3 is CASSPGGSYEQYF. The CDR3 bases are TGTGCCAGCAGCCCGGGAGGGTCCTACGAGCAGTACTTC.

The J gene is TRBJ2-1, the V gene TRBV15; tentative D call: TRBD2 (6 bases). CDR1 is LNHNV and CDR2 is YYDKDF in the germline V gene (reference sequence). The CDR3 covers 16 residues. V was shortened by 0 bases and J by 5 bases, with 14 bases between the two germline ends. CDR3 loop: CATSRDPGGRDNEQFF. For the CDR3, the DNA is TGTGCCACCAGCAGAGATCCCGGGGGAAGGGACAATGAGCAGTTCTTC.

This chain connects TRBV10-3 to TRBJ2-5; 8 bases align to TRBD2. The CDR3 has 14 residues. CDR1 is ENHRY, CDR2 SYGVKD, per germline. V shed 6 bases, J shed 5 bases, and the junction held 8 bases outside the gene matches. The CDR3 coding sequence is TGTGCCATCAGCGCCGGGGGGGCCCAGGAGACCCAGTACTTC. It translates to CAISAGGAQETQYF.

The rearrangement links TRBV27 to TRBJ2-6; tentative D call: TRBD1 (5 bases). The CDR3 covers 15 residues. The germline V gene encodes CDR1 MNHEY and CDR2 SMNVEV (reference sequence). V lost 3 bases to trimming and J lost 2 bases, with 8 bases between them. CDR3 nucleotides: TGTGCCAGCAGTTTCGACAGCGCTGGGGCCAACGTCCTGACTTTC. It is translated as CASSFDSAGANVLTF.

This chain links TRBV27 with TRBJ2-7; TRBD1 might be the D (5 bases). Per germline, CDR1 MNHEY and CDR2 SMNVEV (reference sequence). The CDR3 is 19 amino acids. With 2 bases removed from V and 2 bases from J, the gap between germline ends came to 25 bases. The CDR3 nucleotides read TGTGCCAGCAGTTTAAATGGCCCTCACGGCAGGGAAAACACCTACGAGCAGTACTTC. Translated, it gives CASSLNGPHGRENTYEQYF.